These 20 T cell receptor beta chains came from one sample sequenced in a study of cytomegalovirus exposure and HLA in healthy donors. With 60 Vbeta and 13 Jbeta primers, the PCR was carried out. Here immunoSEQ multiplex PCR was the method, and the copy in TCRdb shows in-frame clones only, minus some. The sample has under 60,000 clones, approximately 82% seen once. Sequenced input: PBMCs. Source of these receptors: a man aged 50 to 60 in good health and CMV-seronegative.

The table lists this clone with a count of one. DNA for the CDR3: TGTGCCAGCAGCGTAGGAGGAGTCGAGAGGTATGAGCAGTTCTTC. Its protein product is CASSVGGVERYEQFF. The chain employs TRBV9 and TRBJ2-1; D is uncertain. Germline CDR1 SGDLS, CDR2 YYNGEE. This CDR3 has 15 residues. V was shortened by 0 bases and J by 8 bases, with 15 bases between the two germline ends. Variable domain in full (rest from reference TRBV9 and TRBJ2-1): DSGVTQTPKHLITATGQRVTLRCSPRSGDLSVYWYQQSLDQGLQFLIQYYNGEERAKGNILERFSAQQFPDLHSELNLSSLELGDSALYFCASSVGGVERYEQFFGPGTRLTVL.

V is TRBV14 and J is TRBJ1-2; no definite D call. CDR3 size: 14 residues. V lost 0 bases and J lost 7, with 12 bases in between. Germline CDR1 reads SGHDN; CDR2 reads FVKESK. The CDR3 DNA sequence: TGTGCCAGCAGCCAAGATAATGCGGAGTCTGGCTACACCTTC. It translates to CASSQDNAESGYTF.

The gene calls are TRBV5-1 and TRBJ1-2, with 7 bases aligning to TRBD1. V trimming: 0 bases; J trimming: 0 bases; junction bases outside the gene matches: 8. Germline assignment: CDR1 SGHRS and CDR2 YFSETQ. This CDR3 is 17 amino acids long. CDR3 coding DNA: TGCGCCAGCAGCTTGGGGGACAGAGGAGCCTCTAACTATGGCTACACCTTC. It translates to CASSLGDRGASNYGYTF.

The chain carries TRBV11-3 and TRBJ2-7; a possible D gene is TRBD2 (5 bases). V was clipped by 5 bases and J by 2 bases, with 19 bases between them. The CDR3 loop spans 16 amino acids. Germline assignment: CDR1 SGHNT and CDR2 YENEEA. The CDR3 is CASSTGRLGVAYEQYF. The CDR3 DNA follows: TGTGCCAGCAGCACCGGACGCCTCGGGGTCGCCTACGAGCAGTACTTC.

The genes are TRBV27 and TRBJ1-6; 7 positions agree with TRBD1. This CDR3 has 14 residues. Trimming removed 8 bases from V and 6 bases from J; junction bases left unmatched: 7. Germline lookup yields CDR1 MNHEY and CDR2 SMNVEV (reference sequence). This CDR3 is CASHQGGLNSPLHF. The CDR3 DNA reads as TGTGCCAGCCACCAGGGGGGCCTTAATTCACCCCTCCACTTT.

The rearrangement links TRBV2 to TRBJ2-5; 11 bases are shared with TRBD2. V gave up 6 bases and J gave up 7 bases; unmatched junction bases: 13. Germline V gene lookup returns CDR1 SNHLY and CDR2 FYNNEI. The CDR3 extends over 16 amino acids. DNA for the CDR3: TGTGCCAGCAGGCGGCTCGGGACTAGCGGTACTGGGACCCAGTACTTC. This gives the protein CASRRLGTSGTGTQYF.

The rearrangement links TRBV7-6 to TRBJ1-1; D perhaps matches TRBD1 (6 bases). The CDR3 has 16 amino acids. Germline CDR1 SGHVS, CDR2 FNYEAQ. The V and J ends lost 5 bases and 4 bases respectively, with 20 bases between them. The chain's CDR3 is CASSEYSGHSSTEAFF. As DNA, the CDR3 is TGTGCCAGCAGCGAATACTCGGGACACTCGAGCACTGAAGCTTTCTTT.

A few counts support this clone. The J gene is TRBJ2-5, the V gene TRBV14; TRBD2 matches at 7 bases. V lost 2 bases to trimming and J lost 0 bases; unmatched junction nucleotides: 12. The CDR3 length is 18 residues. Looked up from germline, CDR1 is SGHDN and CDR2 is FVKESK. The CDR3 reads CASSQNQGVLAHQETQYF. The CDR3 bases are TGTGCCAGCAGCCAAAACCAGGGTGTACTAGCGCACCAAGAGACCCAGTACTTC.

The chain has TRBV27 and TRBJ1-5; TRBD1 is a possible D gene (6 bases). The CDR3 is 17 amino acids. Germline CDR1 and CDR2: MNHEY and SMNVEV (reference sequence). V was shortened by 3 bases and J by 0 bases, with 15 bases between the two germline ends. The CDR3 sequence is CASSFAGTQYSNQPQHF. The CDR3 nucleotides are TGTGCCAGCAGTTTCGCAGGGACACAGTATAGCAATCAGCCCCAGCATTTT.

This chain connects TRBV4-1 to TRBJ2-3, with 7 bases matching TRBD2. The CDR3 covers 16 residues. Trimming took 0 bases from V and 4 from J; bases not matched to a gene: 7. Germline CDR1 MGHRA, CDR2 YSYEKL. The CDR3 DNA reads TGCGCCAGCAGCCAAGAATCGGGGGGAGAATCAGATACGCAGTATTTT. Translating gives CASSQESGGESDTQYF.

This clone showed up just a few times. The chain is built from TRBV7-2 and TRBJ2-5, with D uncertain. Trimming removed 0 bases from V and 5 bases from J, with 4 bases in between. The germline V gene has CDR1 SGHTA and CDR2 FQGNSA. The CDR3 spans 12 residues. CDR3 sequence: CASSLAAETQYF. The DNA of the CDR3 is TGTGCCAGCAGCTTAGCAGCGGAGACCCAGTACTTC.

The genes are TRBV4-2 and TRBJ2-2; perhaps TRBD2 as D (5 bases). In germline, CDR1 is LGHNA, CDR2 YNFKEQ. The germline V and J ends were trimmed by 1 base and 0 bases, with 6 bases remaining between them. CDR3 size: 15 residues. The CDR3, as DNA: TGTGCCAGCAGCCAAGGGACTGCGAACACCGGGGAGCTGTTTTTT. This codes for CASSQGTANTGELFF.

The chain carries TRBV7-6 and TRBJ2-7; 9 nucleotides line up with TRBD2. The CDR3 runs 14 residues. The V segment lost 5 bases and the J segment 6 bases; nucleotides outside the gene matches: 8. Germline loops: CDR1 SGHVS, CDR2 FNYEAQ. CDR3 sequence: CASSGGLALGEQYF. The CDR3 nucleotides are TGTGCCAGCAGCGGGGGACTAGCCTTAGGCGAGCAGTACTTC.

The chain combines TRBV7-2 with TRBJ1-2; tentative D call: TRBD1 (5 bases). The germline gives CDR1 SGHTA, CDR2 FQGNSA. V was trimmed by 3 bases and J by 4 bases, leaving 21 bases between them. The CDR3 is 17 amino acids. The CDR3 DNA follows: TGTGCCAGCAGCTTTAGGGGCCGTGGGGGGGTATTCTATGGCTACACCTTC. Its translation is CASSFRGRGGVFYGYTF. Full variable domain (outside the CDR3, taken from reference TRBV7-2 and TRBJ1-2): GAGVSQSPSNKVTEKGKDVELRCDPISGHTALYWYRQSLGQGLEFLIYFQGNSAPDKSGLPSDRFSAERTGGSVSTLTIQRTQQEDSAVYLCASSFRGRGGVFYGYTFGSGTRLTVV.

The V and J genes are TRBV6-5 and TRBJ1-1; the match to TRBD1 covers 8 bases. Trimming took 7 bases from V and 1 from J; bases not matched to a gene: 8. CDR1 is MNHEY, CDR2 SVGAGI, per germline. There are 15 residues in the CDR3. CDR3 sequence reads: CASKLTGTGNTEAFF. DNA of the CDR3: TGTGCCAGCAAATTAACCGGGACAGGGAACACTGAAGCTTTCTTT.

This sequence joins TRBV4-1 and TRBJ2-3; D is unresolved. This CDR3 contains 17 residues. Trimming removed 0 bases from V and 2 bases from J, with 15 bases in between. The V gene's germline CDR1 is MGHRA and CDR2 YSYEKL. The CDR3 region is CASSQDLGGGATDTQYF. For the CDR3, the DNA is TGCGCCAGCAGCCAAGATTTAGGCGGCGGAGCCACAGATACGCAGTATTTT.

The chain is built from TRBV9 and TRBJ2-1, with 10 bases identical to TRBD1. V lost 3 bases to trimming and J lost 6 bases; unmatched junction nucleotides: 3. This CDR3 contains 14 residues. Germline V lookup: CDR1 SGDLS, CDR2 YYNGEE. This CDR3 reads CASSAGTGVNEQFF. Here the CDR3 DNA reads TGTGCCAGCAGCGCCGGGACAGGGGTCAATGAGCAGTTCTTC.

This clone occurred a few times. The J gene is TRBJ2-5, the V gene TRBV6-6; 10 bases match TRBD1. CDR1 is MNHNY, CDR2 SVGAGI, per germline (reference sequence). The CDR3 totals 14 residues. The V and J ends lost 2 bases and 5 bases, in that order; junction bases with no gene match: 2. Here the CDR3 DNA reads TGTGCCAGCAGTTACGACAGGGGGCGGGAGACCCAGTACTTC. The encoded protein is CASSYDRGRETQYF.

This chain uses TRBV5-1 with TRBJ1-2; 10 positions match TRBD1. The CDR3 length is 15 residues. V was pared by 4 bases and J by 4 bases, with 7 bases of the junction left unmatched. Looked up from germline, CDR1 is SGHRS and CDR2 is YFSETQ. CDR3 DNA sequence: TGCGCCAGCAGCGACCGGGACAGGGGAGGCTATGGCTACACCTTC. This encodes CASSDRDRGGYGYTF.

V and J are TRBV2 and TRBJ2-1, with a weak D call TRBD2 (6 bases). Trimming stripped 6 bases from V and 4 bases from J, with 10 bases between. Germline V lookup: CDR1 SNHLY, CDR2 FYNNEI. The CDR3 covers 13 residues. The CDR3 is CASSGGAYNEQFF. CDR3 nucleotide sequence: TGTGCCAGCAGCGGAGGGGCGTACAATGAGCAGTTCTTC.